The clone carrying this TCR beta chain appeared once. The sample belongs to a study of T cell changes during pregnancy in multiple sclerosis. Profiling relied on immunoSEQ multiplex PCR, and the TCRdb table lists in-frame clones only, not all of them. The sample holds roughly 60,000 clones, about 91% seen once. V was shortened by 5 bases and J by 5 bases, with 13 bases between the two germline ends. The CDR3 covers 13 residues. Germline assignment: CDR1 LNHDA and CDR2 SQIVND (reference sequence). The TCR originated in a female donor with multiple sclerosis, enrolled in a pregnancy study. This material consisted of peripheral blood, taken before pregnancy. This chain connects TRBV19 to TRBJ2-7; D may be TRBD2 (5 bases). The CDR3 bases are TGTGCCAGTAGTCCGTGGACTGGGGACGAGCAGTACTTC. Translated: CASSPWTGDEQYF.